The clone carrying this T cell receptor beta chain was detected only a few times. Its target is not known. This sample stems from a study of a mutant IDH1 vaccine in newly diagnosed glioma. About the research overall: Vaccinations were initiated 4-6 weeks following radiotherapy alone, or were given together with temozolomide cycles. Beforehand, treatment had been radiotherapy, temozolomide, or both; the majority received both.

The sample's time point: week 35, safety follow-up. Doses consisted of 300 ug of mutant IDH1 20-mer peptide each, paired with topical imiquimod. Eight vaccinations went to patients in weeks 1, 3, 5, 7, 11, 15, 19, 23. CDR1 MNHNY and CDR2 SVGAGI come from the germline V gene (reference sequence). V was pared by 1 base and J by 4 bases, with 3 bases of the junction left unmatched. This CDR3 contains 14 residues. Assay used: immunoSEQ multiplex PCR; TCRdb lists only in-frame clones, some missing. The sample has tens of thousands of clones; 84% are singletons. The chain couples TRBV6-6 to TRBJ1-1, with TRBD1 identical over 7 bases. This sequence was found in a man younger than 45 with glioma. Specimen: PBMCs, collected from a glioma patient whose treatment included an IDH1 peptide vaccine. The CDR3 sequence is CASSYWGTVTEAFF. In DNA form, the CDR3 reads TGTGCCAGCAGTTACTGGGGGACAGTCACTGAAGCTTTCTTT.